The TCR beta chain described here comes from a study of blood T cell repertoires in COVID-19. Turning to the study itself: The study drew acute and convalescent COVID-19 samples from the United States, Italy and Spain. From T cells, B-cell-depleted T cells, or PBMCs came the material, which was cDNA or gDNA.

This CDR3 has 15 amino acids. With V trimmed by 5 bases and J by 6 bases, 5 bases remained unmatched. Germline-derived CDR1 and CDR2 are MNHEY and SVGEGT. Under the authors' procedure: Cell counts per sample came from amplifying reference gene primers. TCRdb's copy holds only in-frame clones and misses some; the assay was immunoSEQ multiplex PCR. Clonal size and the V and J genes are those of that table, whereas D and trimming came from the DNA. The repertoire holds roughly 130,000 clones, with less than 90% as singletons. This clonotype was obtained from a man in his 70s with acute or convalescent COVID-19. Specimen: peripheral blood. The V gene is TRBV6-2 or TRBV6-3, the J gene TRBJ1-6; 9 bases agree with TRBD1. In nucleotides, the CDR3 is TGTGCCAGCAGTCAGCCGACAGGGGGTAATTCACCCCTCCACTTT. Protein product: CASSQPTGGNSPLHF.